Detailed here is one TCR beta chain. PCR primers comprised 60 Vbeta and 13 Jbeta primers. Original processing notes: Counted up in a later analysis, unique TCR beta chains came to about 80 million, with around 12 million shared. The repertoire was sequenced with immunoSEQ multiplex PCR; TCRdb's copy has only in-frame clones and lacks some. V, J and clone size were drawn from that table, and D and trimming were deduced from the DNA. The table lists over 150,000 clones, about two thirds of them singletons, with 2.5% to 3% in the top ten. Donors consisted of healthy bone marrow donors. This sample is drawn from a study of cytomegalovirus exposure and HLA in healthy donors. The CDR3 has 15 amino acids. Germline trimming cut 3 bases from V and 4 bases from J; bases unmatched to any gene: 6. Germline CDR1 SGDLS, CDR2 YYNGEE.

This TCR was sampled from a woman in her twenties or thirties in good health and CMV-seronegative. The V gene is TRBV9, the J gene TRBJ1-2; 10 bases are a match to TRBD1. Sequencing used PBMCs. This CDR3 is CASSAGQGVIYGYTF. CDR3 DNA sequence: TGTGCCAGCAGCGCCGGACAGGGGGTTATCTATGGCTACACCTTC.